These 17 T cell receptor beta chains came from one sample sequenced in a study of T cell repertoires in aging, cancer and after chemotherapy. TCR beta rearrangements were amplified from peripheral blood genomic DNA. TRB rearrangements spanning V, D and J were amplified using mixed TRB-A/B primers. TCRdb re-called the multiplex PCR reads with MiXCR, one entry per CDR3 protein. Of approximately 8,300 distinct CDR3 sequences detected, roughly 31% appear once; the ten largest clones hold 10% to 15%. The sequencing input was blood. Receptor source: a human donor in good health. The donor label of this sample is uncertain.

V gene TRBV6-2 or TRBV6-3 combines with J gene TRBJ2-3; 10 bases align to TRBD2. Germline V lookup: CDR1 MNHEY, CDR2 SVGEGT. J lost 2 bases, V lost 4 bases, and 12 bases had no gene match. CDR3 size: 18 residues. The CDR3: CASSFSLAGASFTDTQYF. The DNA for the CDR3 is TGTGCCAGCAGTTTTTCTCTAGCGGGGGCATCATTCACAGATACGCAGTATTTT.

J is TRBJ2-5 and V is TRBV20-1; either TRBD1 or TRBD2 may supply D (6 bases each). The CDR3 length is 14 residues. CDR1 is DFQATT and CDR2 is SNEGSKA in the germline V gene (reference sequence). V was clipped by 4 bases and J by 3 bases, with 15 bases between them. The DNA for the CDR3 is TGCAGTGCTACTCCCCGAGGGGGGAAAGAGACCCAGTACTTC. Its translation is CSATPRGGKETQYF.

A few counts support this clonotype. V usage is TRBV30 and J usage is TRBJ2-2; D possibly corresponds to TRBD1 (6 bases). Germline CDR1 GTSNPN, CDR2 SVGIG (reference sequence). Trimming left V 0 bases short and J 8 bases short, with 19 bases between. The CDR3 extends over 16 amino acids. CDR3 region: CAWSVEQGRTLGELFF. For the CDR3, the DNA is TGTGCCTGGAGTGTTGAACAGGGTCGGACTTTAGGGGAGCTGTTTTTT.

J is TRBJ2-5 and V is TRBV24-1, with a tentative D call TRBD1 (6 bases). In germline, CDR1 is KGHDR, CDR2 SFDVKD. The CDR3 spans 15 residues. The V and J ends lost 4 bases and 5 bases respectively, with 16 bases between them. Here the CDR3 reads CATSDFTQGKETQYF. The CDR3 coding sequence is TGTGCCACCAGTGACTTCACCCAGGGGAAGGAGACCCAGTACTTC.

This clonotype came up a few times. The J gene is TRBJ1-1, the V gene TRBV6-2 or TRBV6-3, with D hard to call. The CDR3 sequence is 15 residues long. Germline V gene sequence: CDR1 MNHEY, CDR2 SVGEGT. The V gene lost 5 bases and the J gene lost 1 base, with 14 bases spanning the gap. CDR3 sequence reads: CASSPGEAANTEAFF. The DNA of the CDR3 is TGTGCCAGCAGTCCTGGGGAGGCCGCGAACACTGAAGCTTTCTTT.

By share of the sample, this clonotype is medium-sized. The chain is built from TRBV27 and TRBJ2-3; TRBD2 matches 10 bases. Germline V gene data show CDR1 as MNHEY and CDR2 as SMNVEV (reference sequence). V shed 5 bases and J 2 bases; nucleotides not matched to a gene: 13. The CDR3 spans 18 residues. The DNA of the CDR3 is TGTGCCAGCAGTGTACGCCGGACTAGCGGTCGGGACACAGATACGCAGTATTTT. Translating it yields CASSVRRTSGRDTDTQYF.

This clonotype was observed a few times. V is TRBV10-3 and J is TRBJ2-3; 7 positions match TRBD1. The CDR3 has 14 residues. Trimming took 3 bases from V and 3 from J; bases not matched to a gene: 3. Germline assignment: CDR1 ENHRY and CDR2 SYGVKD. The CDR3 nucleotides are TGTGCCATCAGTGACCGGGACAGAACAGATACGCAGTATTTT. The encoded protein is CAISDRDRTDTQYF.

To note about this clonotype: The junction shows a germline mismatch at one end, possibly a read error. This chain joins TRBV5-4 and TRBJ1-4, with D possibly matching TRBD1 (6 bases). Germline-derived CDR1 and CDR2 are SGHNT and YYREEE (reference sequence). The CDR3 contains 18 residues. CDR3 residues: CASTLTGSGDIHNEKLFF. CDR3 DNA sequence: TGTGCCAGCACCTTGACCGGGTCCGGGGACATTCATAATGAAAAACTGTTTTTT.

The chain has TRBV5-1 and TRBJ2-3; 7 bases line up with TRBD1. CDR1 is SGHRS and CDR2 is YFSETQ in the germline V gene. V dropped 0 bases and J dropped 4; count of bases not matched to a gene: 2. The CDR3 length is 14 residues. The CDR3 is CASSLEGGPDTQYF. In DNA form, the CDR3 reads TGCGCCAGCAGCTTGGAAGGGGGCCCAGATACGCAGTATTTT.

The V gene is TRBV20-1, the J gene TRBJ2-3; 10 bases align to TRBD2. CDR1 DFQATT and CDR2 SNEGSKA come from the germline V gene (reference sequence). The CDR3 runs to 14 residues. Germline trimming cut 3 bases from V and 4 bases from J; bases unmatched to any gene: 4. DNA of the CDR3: TGCAGTGCTAGTGTGGGACTAGCGTCAGATACGCAGTATTTT. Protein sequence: CSASVGLASDTQYF.

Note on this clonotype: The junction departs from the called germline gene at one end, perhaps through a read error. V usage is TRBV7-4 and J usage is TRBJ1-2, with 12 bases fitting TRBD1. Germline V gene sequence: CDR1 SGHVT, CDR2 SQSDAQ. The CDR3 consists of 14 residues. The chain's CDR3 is CTSSIGGQGAIYTF. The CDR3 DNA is TGTACCAGCAGCATAGGGGGACAGGGGGCAATCTACACCTTC. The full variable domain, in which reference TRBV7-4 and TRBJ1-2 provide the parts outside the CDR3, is GAGVSQSPRYKVAKRGRDVALRCDSISGHVTLYWYRQTLGQGSEVLTYSQSDAQRDKSGRPSGRFSAERPERSVSTLKIQRTEQGDSAVYLCTSSIGGQGAIYTFGSGTRLTVV.

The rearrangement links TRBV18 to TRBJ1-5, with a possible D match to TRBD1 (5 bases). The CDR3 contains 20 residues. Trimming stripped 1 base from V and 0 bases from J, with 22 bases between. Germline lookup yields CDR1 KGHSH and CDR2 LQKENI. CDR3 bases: TGTGCCAGCTCACCACAGGGACCAATTGGGGCGTACTATAGCAATCAGCCCCAGCATTTT. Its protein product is CASSPQGPIGAYYSNQPQHF.

CDR3 DNA: TGCAGTGCTAGAATAAGGCGACAGGGACATTTGGGGGCTTTCTTT. It yields the protein CSARIRRQGHLGAFF. The chain recombines TRBV20-1 with TRBJ1-1; 7 positions match TRBD1. The CDR3 is 15 residues long. Germline V gene sequence: CDR1 DFQATT, CDR2 SNEGSKA (reference sequence). After removal of 2 bases from V and 11 bases from J, the junction contained 17 bases not matched to a gene.

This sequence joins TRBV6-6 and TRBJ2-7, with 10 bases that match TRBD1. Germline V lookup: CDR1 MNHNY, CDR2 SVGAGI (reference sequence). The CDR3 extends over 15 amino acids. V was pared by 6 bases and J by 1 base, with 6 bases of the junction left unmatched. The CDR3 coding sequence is TGTGCCAGCAGCTCAGGACAGGGGGGATCCTACGAGCAGTACTTC. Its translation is CASSSGQGGSYEQYF.

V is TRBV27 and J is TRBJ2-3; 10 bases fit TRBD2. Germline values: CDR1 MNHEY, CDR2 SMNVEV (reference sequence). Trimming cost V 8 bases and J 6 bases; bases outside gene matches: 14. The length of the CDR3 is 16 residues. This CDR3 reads CASGGLAEPSRDTQYF. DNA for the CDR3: TGTGCCAGCGGTGGACTAGCGGAGCCCTCACGGGATACGCAGTATTTT.

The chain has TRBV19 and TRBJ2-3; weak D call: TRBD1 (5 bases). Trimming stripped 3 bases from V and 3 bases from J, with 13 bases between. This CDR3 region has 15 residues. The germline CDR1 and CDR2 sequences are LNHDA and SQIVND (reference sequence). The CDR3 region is CASSMGQGRTDTQYF. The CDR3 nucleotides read TGTGCCAGTAGTATGGGGCAGGGTAGAACAGATACGCAGTATTTT.

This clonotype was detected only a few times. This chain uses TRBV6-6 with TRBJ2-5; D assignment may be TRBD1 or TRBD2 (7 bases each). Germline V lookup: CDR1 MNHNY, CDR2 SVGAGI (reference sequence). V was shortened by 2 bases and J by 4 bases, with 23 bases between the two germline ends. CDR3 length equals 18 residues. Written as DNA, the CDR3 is TGTGCCAGCAGTTACGCGGTCGGCGAGGGGAGGGGGCGAGAGACCCAGTACTTC. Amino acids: CASSYAVGEGRGRETQYF.